This T cell receptor (beta chain) was sequenced in a study of a mutant IDH1 vaccine in newly diagnosed glioma. V was clipped by 5 bases and J by 2 bases; unmatched bases: 12. The germline V gene encodes CDR1 LNHNV and CDR2 YYDKDF (reference sequence). This CDR3 has 17 residues. The time point: baseline, week 1 (first vaccination visit). Regarding treatment: pre-vaccination baseline after standard-of-care therapy. Sequenced by immunoSEQ multiplex PCR; TCRdb stores in-frame clones only, minus some. The sample carries fewer than 65,000 clones, approximately 80% recorded once. This receptor was obtained from a middle-aged woman with glioma. V usage is TRBV15 and J usage is TRBJ2-3, with TRBD1 matching 8 bases. The specimen comprised PBMCs, sampled from a glioma patient treated with radiotherapy, temozolomide or both. DNA for the CDR3: TGTGCCACCAGCCCCCACGCAGGGGGCAGGAACACAGATACGCAGTATTTT. Encoded protein: CATSPHAGGRNTDTQYF.